These 16 T cell receptor beta chains share one sample of origin, sequenced in a study of cytomegalovirus exposure and HLA in healthy donors. The PCR made use of 60 Vbeta and 13 Jbeta primers. Profiled with immunoSEQ multiplex PCR; TCRdb holds only in-frame clones, not every one. The sample consists of 150,000 to 200,000 clones, around 87% of them appearing once. The sample was PBMCs. Source of these receptors: a boy aged 2 to 10 in good health and CMV-seronegative.

This chain links TRBV30 with TRBJ2-7; 8 bases agree with TRBD1. This CDR3 contains 13 residues. The junction had 6 bases not matched to a gene; V was cut back by 3 bases and J by 5 bases. Germline lookup yields CDR1 GTSNPN and CDR2 SVGIG (reference sequence). The CDR3, as DNA: TGTGCCTGGAGCCCGGACAGGGTACACGAGCAGTACTTC. Its translation is CAWSPDRVHEQYF.

This clone was seen a few times. This sequence joins TRBV19 and TRBJ1-5; TRBD1 is a possible D gene (5 bases). The germline V gene encodes CDR1 LNHDA and CDR2 SQIVND (reference sequence). There are 13 residues in the CDR3. Deletions cut 5 bases from V and 6 bases from J, with 11 bases between. CDR3 coding DNA: TGTGCCAGTAGTTGGGGCTCGGCTCAGCCCCAGCATTTT. Amino acid sequence: CASSWGSAQPQHF.

J is TRBJ2-1 and V is TRBV4-1; 7 bases line up with TRBD1. Germline V gene data show CDR1 as MGHRA and CDR2 as YSYEKL. This CDR3 region has 15 residues. V trimming: 5 bases; J trimming: 12 bases; junction bases outside the gene matches: 16. CDR3 sequence (DNA): TGCGCCAGCAGCGCCCAGACAGGGCAGGGGTTTAGGCAGTTCTTC. Amino acids: CASSAQTGQGFRQFF.

The CDR3 nucleotides are TGTGCCAGCAGTGGGTCCGGGGAAAGATACTACGAGCAGTACTTC. Translating gives CASSGSGERYYEQYF. This rearrangement joins TRBV28 to TRBJ2-7; D perhaps matches TRBD2 (5 bases). Germline CDR1 is MDHEN and CDR2 is SYDVKM. The V end was cut by 5 bases, the J end by 3 bases, with 17 bases between. The CDR3 runs 15 residues.

The chain is built from TRBV6-6 and TRBJ2-7, with 10 nucleotides matching TRBD2. V trimming: 5 bases; J trimming: 2 bases; junction bases outside the gene matches: 6. In germline, CDR1 is MNHNY, CDR2 SVGAGI (reference sequence). The CDR3 is 15 amino acids. The chain's CDR3 is CASSPGLAETYEQYF. The CDR3 nucleotides read TGTGCCAGCAGTCCCGGACTAGCGGAGACCTACGAGCAGTACTTC.

This clone has a handful of counts. The rearrangement joins TRBV6-1 to TRBJ1-3; no reliable D call. This CDR3 spans 15 amino acids. Germline V gene data show CDR1 as MNHNS and CDR2 as SASEGT. Trimming pared 2 bases from V and 0 bases from J, leaving 8 bases between. This CDR3 reads CASSEFISSGNTIYF. CDR3 nucleotides: TGTGCCAGCAGTGAATTTATTAGCTCTGGAAACACCATATATTTT.

The V call is TRBV29-1, the J call TRBJ2-7; possibly TRBD1 for D (5 bases). Trimming left V 1 base short and J 2 bases short, with 12 bases between. The CDR3 loop spans 14 amino acids. CDR1 and CDR2 (germline): SQVTM, ANQGSEA. The CDR3 nucleotides read TGCAGCGTTGAAGTCCAGGGAATACCCTACGAGCAGTACTTC. Translated, it gives CSVEVQGIPYEQYF.

This clone was detected a few times. V is TRBV5-8 and J is TRBJ2-2; possible D gene TRBD2, 6 bases. The CDR3 extends over 13 amino acids. CDR1 SGHTS and CDR2 YDEGEE come from the germline V gene. V lost 6 bases and J 5 bases, leaving 11 bases between the germline ends. DNA for the CDR3: TGTGCCAGCAACGGCGCGGGGACCGGGGAGCTGTTTTTT. It yields the protein CASNGAGTGELFF.

This chain links TRBV28 with TRBJ1-5; D not certain. V was cut by 7 bases and J by 3 bases, with 4 bases left in between. Germline CDR1 reads MDHEN; CDR2 reads SYDVKM. CDR3 size: 11 residues. As DNA, the CDR3 is TGTGCCAGCAACTCCAATCAGCCCCAGCATTTT. Its translation: CASNSNQPQHF.

The chain uses TRBV14 and TRBJ1-1; the D is unclear. This CDR3 contains 14 residues. Germline values: CDR1 SGHDN, CDR2 FVKESK. Trimming cost V 0 bases and J 1 base, with 6 bases left between them. CDR3 in amino acids: CASSQDERNTEAFF. CDR3 nucleotide sequence: TGTGCCAGCAGCCAAGATGAGCGGAACACTGAAGCTTTCTTT.

The chain carries TRBV5-6 and TRBJ2-5; 9 nucleotides match TRBD1. The CDR3 covers 14 residues. CDR1 is SGHDT and CDR2 is YYEEEE in the germline V gene. Trimming removed 0 bases from V and 3 bases from J; junction bases left unmatched: 0. CDR3 amino acids: CASSLGTGEETQYF. CDR3 nucleotides: TGTGCCAGCAGCTTGGGGACAGGGGAAGAGACCCAGTACTTC.

The rearrangement links TRBV28 to TRBJ1-5; perhaps TRBD1 as D (6 bases). Germline V gene lookup returns CDR1 MDHEN and CDR2 SYDVKM. V dropped 1 base and J dropped 0 bases, with 13 bases sitting between them. The length of the CDR3 is 17 residues. This CDR3 reads CASSLLARGYSNQPQHF. The CDR3 coding sequence is TGTGCCAGCAGTTTATTAGCCAGGGGATATAGCAATCAGCCCCAGCATTTT.

V gene TRBV5-1 combines with J gene TRBJ2-2; TRBD2 might be the D (6 bases). This CDR3 is 17 amino acids long. The germline CDR1 and CDR2 sequences are SGHRS and YFSETQ. Trimming shortened V by 4 bases and J by 4 bases, and 20 bases separated the two germline ends. The CDR3 region is CASSANPTRRLTGELFF. The CDR3 nucleotides are TGCGCCAGCAGCGCGAACCCGACTAGAAGGCTCACCGGGGAGCTGTTTTTT.

V gene TRBV6-6 combines with J gene TRBJ2-7; TRBD2 might be the D (6 bases). With 7 bases removed from V and 4 bases from J, the gap between germline ends came to 17 bases. This CDR3 has 14 amino acids. Germline V gene data show CDR1 as MNHNY and CDR2 as SVGAGI (reference sequence). The CDR3 sequence is CASTSLGGKYEQYF. In DNA form, the CDR3 reads TGTGCCAGCACCTCGCTCGGGGGAAAGTACGAGCAGTACTTC.

V gene TRBV7-2 combines with J gene TRBJ2-5; D not certain. Near its end, the DNA agrees better with TRBJ2-7, so the J call may be wrong. The germline gives CDR1 SGHTA, CDR2 FQGNSA. The CDR3 runs to 13 residues. CDR3 sequence reads: CASSDRQVYEQYF. The CDR3, as DNA: TGTGCCAGCAGCGACCGCCAGGTTTACGAGCAGTACTTC.

In its sample, this clone was seen a few times. The V gene is TRBV6-4, the J gene TRBJ2-1; TRBD1 agrees at 9 bases. J gave up 4 bases and V 3 bases, and 4 bases lay outside the gene matches. The CDR3 length is 15 residues. Germline V gene lookup returns CDR1 MRHNA and CDR2 SNTAGT. CDR3 region: CASSEGQGKYNEQFF. CDR3 coding DNA: TGTGCCAGCAGTGAGGGACAGGGAAAGTACAATGAGCAGTTCTTC.